This is a list of T cell receptor beta chains from one sample in a study of response to subunit inactivated influenza vaccine. TCRdb independently ran MiXCR on the RT-PCR reads; one entry per CDR3 protein. The sample yields about 480,000 distinct CDR3 sequences, 11% seen once. The sample was PBMCs from blood, taken about 40 days after vaccination. These receptor sequences come from a man aged 50 or older who received an inactivated influenza vaccine. Both conserved end residues are part of each CDR3. Fields, in order: J gene, D gene, V gene, clone size, CDR3 protein, CDR3 DNA. A D gene is named only where the DNA matches it firmly. The listing skips clone size in some rows; elsewhere it reads once, few, many or a size class.

>TRBJ1-5|TRBD1|TRBV6-1|few
CASRGQGSPLEPQHF
TGTGCCAGCAGGGGACAGGGTTCTCCTTTAGAGCCCCAGCATTTT
>TRBJ2-7|NA|TRBV20-1|many
CSASDPNLGEQYF
TGCAGTGCCTCGGACCCAAACCTAGGGGAGCAGTACTTC
>TRBJ2-1|NA|TRBV5-5|NA
CASSLFGSNEQFF
TGTGCCAGCAGCTTGTTTGGGAGCAATGAGCAGTTCTTC
>TRBJ2-7|TRBD1|TRBV5-1|NA
CASSRGTGSYDQYF
TGCGCCAGCTCCCGCGGGACAGGGTCCTACGATCAGTACTTC
>TRBJ1-2|TRBD1|TRBV25-1|few
CASSRDRFYGYTF
TGTGCCAGCAGTAGGGACAGATTCTATGGCTACACCTTC
>TRBJ1-2|NA|TRBV28|few
CASNPAGYGYTF
TGTGCCAGCAATCCCGCTGGCTATGGCTACACCTTC
>TRBJ2-1|TRBD2|TRBV6-2/TRBV6-3|NA
CASSYLLAGGYEQFF
TGTGCCAGCAGTTACTTGCTAGCGGGAGGGTATGAGCAGTTCTTC
>TRBJ2-1|NA|TRBV3-1|NA
CASSQVPASRSYNEQFF
TGTGCCAGCAGCCAAGTCCCCGCTTCCCGATCCTACAATGAGCAGTTCTTC
>TRBJ2-7|NA|TRBV11-2|NA
CASRYRDISYEQYF
TGTGCCAGCAGGTACCGGGACATCTCCTACGAGCAGTACTTC
>TRBJ1-6|NA|TRBV7-9|NA
CASSLGVGQRDSSPLHF
TGTGCCAGCAGCTTAGGAGTAGGACAAAGGGATAGTTCACCCCTCCACTTT
>TRBJ2-3|TRBD2|TRBV28|few
CASSLVAGGLDTQYF
TGTGCCAGCAGTTTAGTAGCGGGAGGCTTAGATACGCAGTATTTT
>TRBJ2-1|NA|TRBV7-2|many
CASSLSVVQFF
TGTGCCAGCAGCTTAAGTGTGGTGCAGTTCTTC
>TRBJ2-5|NA|TRBV30|NA
CAWSVRPSTLRGGTQYF
TGTGCCTGGAGTGTACGGCCCAGTACCCTCCGAGGAGGGACCCAGTACTTC
>TRBJ2-1|NA|TRBV27|few
CASKQWGEQFF
TGTGCCAGCAAACAGTGGGGTGAGCAGTTCTTC
>TRBJ1-1|TRBD1|TRBV2|many
CARRTGDAEAFF
TGTGCCAGACGAACAGGGGACGCTGAAGCTTTCTTT
>TRBJ2-3|NA|TRBV20-1|many
CSALFGQLLGADTQYF
TGCAGTGCCTTGTTCGGGCAACTTCTGGGGGCAGATACGCAGTATTTT
>TRBJ2-1|NA|TRBV25-1|many
CASSESQTGQFF
TGTGCCAGCAGTGAATCCCAAACAGGGCAGTTCTTC
>TRBJ1-1|NA|TRBV12-3/TRBV12-4|few
CASQPSRGRDTEAFF
TGTGCCAGCCAACCGTCCCGGGGGCGCGACACTGAAGCTTTCTTT
>TRBJ2-6|NA|TRBV19|once
CASSTGRRTGANVLTF
TGTGCCAGTAGCACAGGCCGGCGGACTGGGGCCAACGTCCTGACTTTC
>TRBJ2-7|TRBD1|TRBV18|NA
CASSLFRDRGYEQYF
TGTGCCAGCTCACTATTCCGGGACAGGGGCTACGAGCAGTACTTC
>TRBJ2-1|TRBD1|TRBV28|few
CASSPGQLPYNEQFF
TGTGCCAGCAGTCCGGGACAGCTACCCTACAATGAGCAGTTCTTC
>TRBJ2-1|TRBD2|TRBV20-1|many
CSAMSGDSYNEQFF
TGCAGTGCTATGAGCGGGGACTCCTACAATGAGCAGTTCTTC
>TRBJ2-7|NA|TRBV6-5|many
CASSYSGSSYEQYF
TGTGCCAGCAGTTACTCCGGGTCCTCCTACGAGCAGTACTTC
>TRBJ2-6|TRBD1|TRBV20-1|many
CSASLRQGGFSGANVLTF
TGCAGTGCTTCACTTAGACAGGGGGGTTTCTCTGGGGCCAACGTCCTGACTTTC
>TRBJ2-7|TRBD2|TRBV12-3/TRBV12-4|few
CASQRVAGAYEQYF
TGTGCCAGCCAGAGGGTAGCGGGGGCCTACGAGCAGTACTTC
>TRBJ2-3|TRBD2|TRBV7-6|few
CASSSTRGLAGVADTQYF
TGTGCCAGCAGCTCTACCCGCGGACTAGCGGGAGTTGCAGATACGCAGTATTTT
>TRBJ1-4|NA|TRBV20-1|many
CSASDSLNEKLFF
TGCAGTGCTAGTGATTCCCTTAATGAAAAACTGTTTTTT
>TRBJ2-7|NA|TRBV12-3/TRBV12-4|many
CASSFLRGYEQYF
TGTGCCAGCAGTTTTCTTCGTGGGTACGAGCAGTACTTC
>TRBJ1-2|TRBD1|TRBV10-3|few
CAINGQGLTNYGYTF
TGTGCCATCAATGGACAGGGACTCACTAACTATGGCTACACCTTC
>TRBJ2-2|NA|TRBV20-1|many
CSARDLEHANTGELFF
TGCAGTGCTAGAGATCTGGAACACGCGAACACCGGGGAGCTGTTTTTT
>TRBJ2-7|TRBD1|TRBV12-3/TRBV12-4|few
CASSPTGAGEQYF
TGTGCCAGCAGCCCGACAGGGGCGGGGGAGCAGTACTTC
>TRBJ2-2|NA|TRBV5-1|few
CASSRMSDLHTGELFF
TGCGCCAGCAGCCGGATGTCGGACTTGCACACCGGGGAGCTGTTTTTT
>TRBJ2-2|NA|TRBV28|few
CASSFSTGWTGELFF
TGTGCCAGCAGTTTCTCTACAGGGTGGACCGGGGAGCTGTTTTTT
>TRBJ2-2|TRBD1|TRBV7-2|few
CASSFDRGSGELFF
TGTGCCAGCAGCTTTGACAGGGGTTCGGGGGAGCTGTTTTTT
>TRBJ2-7|NA|TRBV4-2|many
CASSQDPGVYEQYF
TGTGCCAGCAGCCAAGACCCAGGGGTCTACGAGCAGTACTTC
>TRBJ2-5|TRBD2|TRBV7-2|few
CASSSRLARGETQYF
TGTGCCAGCAGCTCCCGACTGGCGCGGGGGGAGACCCAGTACTTC
>TRBJ2-5|NA|TRBV3-1|NA
CASSQGPRATETQYF
TGTGCCAGCAGCCAAGGCCCCAGGGCGACAGAGACCCAGTACTTC
>TRBJ2-7|NA|TRBV29-1|many
CSSPGGLNLYEQYF
TGCAGCTCCCCCGGAGGGCTTAATCTCTACGAGCAGTACTTC
>TRBJ1-1|NA|TRBV29-1|many
CSVGAGGLNTEAFF
TGCAGCGTTGGCGCGGGGGGTTTGAACACTGAAGCTTTCTTT
>TRBJ2-1|NA|TRBV20-1|many
CSARDPQGFYEQFF
TGCAGTGCTAGAGACCCCCAGGGGTTCTATGAGCAGTTCTTC
>TRBJ2-2|TRBD1|TRBV3-1|NA
CASSLTGGITGELFF
TGTGCCAGCAGCTTGACAGGGGGCATCACCGGGGAGCTGTTTTTT
>TRBJ2-5|NA|TRBV25-1|few
CASSEYETQYF
TGTGCCAGCAGTGAATATGAGACCCAGTACTTC
>TRBJ2-1|NA|TRBV15|NA
CATSRDQIYNEQFF
TGTGCCACCAGCAGAGATCAAATCTACAATGAGCAGTTCTTC
>TRBJ2-1|NA|TRBV5-6|many
CASSLSEIRRYNEQFF
TGTGCCAGCAGCTTATCAGAAATCAGGAGGTACAATGAGCAGTTCTTC
>TRBJ2-5|NA|TRBV20-1|few
CSAREGGSYQETQYF
TGCAGTGCTAGAGAGGGGGGTTCGTACCAAGAGACCCAGTACTTC
>TRBJ2-1|TRBD1|TRBV20-1|many
CSAMRQGWSYEQFF
TGCAGTGCTATGAGACAGGGGTGGTCTTATGAGCAGTTCTTC
>TRBJ1-5|NA|TRBV27|NA
CASSSQPVGNQPQHF
TGTGCCAGCAGTTCCCAGCCGGTTGGCAATCAGCCCCAGCATTTT
>TRBJ2-7|NA|TRBV21-1|medium-sized
CASSKVRDRGNYEQYF
TGTGCCAGCAGCAAAGTACGGGACAGGGGAAACTACGAGCAGTACTTC
>TRBJ2-7|TRBD2|TRBV5-5|NA
CASRRLAGLSSYEQYF
TGTGCCAGCAGACGACTAGCGGGGTTGAGCTCCTACGAGCAGTACTTC
>TRBJ1-5|NA|TRBV12-3/TRBV12-4|few
CASSPFRTNQPQHF
TGTGCCAGCAGTCCCTTTCGAACCAATCAGCCCCAGCATTTT
>TRBJ2-7|NA|TRBV21-1|many
CASRGGSPLEQYF
TGTGCCAGCAGAGGCGGGTCCCCCCTCGAGCAGTACTTC
>TRBJ1-2|TRBD1|TRBV12-3/TRBV12-4|many
CASSFVPGTGMGGYTF
TGTGCCAGCAGTTTTGTGCCCGGGACAGGGATGGGAGGCTACACCTTC
>TRBJ1-2|NA|TRBV20-1|NA
CSARLRADYGYTF
TGCAGTGCTAGACTCAGGGCGGACTATGGCTACACCTTC
>TRBJ2-2|TRBD1|TRBV18|few
CASSPPGTVRTGELFF
TGTGCCAGCTCACCGCCAGGGACAGTCCGCACCGGGGAGCTGTTTTTT
>TRBJ2-2|NA|TRBV6-6|many
CATAKPGELFF
TGTGCCACCGCGAAGCCCGGGGAGCTGTTTTTT
>TRBJ1-1|TRBD1|TRBV24-1|few
CATSEQGTGEAFF
TGTGCCACCAGTGAACAGGGGACGGGCGAAGCTTTCTTT
>TRBJ2-1|NA|TRBV14|few
CASSQNWNEQFF
TGTGCCAGCAGCCAAAATTGGAATGAGCAGTTCTTC
>TRBJ2-2|TRBD1|TRBV5-1|NA
CASSVNRGTGELFF
TGCGCCAGCAGCGTAAACAGGGGTACCGGGGAGCTGTTTTTT
>TRBJ2-5|TRBD1|TRBV7-2|many
CASSLGQAETQYF
TGTGCCAGCAGTTTGGGACAGGCGGAGACCCAGTACTTC
>TRBJ1-2|NA|TRBV12-3/TRBV12-4|few
CASSWGFEYRGAVSKNYGYTF
TGTGCCAGCAGTTGGGGCTTTGAGTATCGGGGAGCGGTGTCAAAGAACTATGGCTACACCTTC